The TCR beta chain described here comes from a study of long-term antiretroviral therapy in people with HIV (dated 2022 in TCRdb). Study-level background: The earliest samples were collected roughly a decade before the 2015 WHO recommendation for immediate ART, at a time when ART was usually postponed until CD4 counts fell. A retrospective serial study tested whether ART initiation and durable HIV suppression were associated with changes in peripheral blood TRB repertoire composition and diversity. No cross-contamination during QIAcube processing was shown when test extractions of a monoclonal T-cell line were performed alongside 30 to 40 polyclonal samples. About 40% of the 30 participants with HIV were female. The cohort contributed over 150 cryopreserved PBMC samples from 30 adults with confirmed HIV infection, collected serially over a mean of about 6 years (range 1-12).

What the research found in general, with its limitations: HIV repertoires had narrower CDR3 length ranges than controls, and the network structure suggested an antigen-experienced repertoire that shifted only slightly toward naive after ART. Starting ART was linked to a significant rise in TRB diversity, yet even after long-term ART the diversity remained significantly lower than in transplant donor controls. Limited PBMC availability meant only the TCR beta chain was sequenced, without alpha chain pairing. Expanded TRB clones identified before ART initiation dominated the repertoire at all time points, although this dominance fluctuated and declined in many PLHIV after ART. Because cell numbers in pre-ART samples were limited, unsorted PBMC were profiled instead of sorted CD4+ and CD8+ T cells. No data were available on ART adherence, viral resistance or therapy changes, limiting inferences about post-ART repertoire changes. The samples span the years 2004 to 2017, and the ART regimens used at that time may not be as effective as current regimens.

The immunoSEQ hsTCRB v3.0 assay was used at survey level resolution for TRB variable region sequencing. The targeted TRB sequencing depth was roughly 40,000-55,000 T-cell genomes per sample. Pooled TRB libraries were sequenced on an Illumina MiSeq with a v3 150-cycle kit. The authors' pipeline ran thus. Repertoire analysis was run in R within a reproducible Nextflow workflow that covered QC, data transformation and analysis. LymphoSeq2, an R package for AIRR-Seq data exploration, was used to implement custom analyses. Four samples that yielded fewer than 5000 total TRB sequences were excluded, so that 200 or so HIV repertoires were analyzed. Among the 180 to 200 retained HIV repertoires, 59 were collected before ART initiation and around 130 were collected after ART initiation. Repertoires were downsampled to 5000 TRB nucleotide sequences, with summary statistics averaged over 100 downsampling iterations. Only TRB sequences with CDR3 regions of at least seven amino acids were retained for analysis. A Shannon entropy-derived clonality score and the Gini coefficient were used to measure diversity. In the repertoire networks, any two of the top 5000 CDR3 amino acid sequences were linked whenever the two sequences differed by an edit distance of one. For TRB CDR3 amino acid sequences, antigen specificity groups and MHC restriction were predicted with GLIPH2. Known CMV, EBV, HIV or tissue antigen associations were flagged by matching CDR3 amino acid sequences against VDJdb and McPAS-TCR. Pre-ART, post-ART and control groups were compared with Wilcoxon signed-rank tests and Holm-Bonferroni correction. TCRdb mirrors the immuneACCESS table, restricted to in-frame sequences. Some clones are absent from its copies; in checked studies, under half trace to an unresolved V gene, and the reason for the others is unknown. V and J calls and clone size are copied from that table; D and trimming were computed from the DNA. This sample lists about 28,000 clones; about four fifths were detected once. The top ten constitute 6.2% of the sample.

Participants were included only if at least one PBMC sample before ART initiation and at least two post-ART samples were available. Treatment was received in the United States of America by all participants with HIV. Before DNA extraction, cryopreserved samples of about 0.95-10 million PBMC were thawed and washed. At the time of the earliest PBMC sample, participants with HIV were aged between about 20 and 54 years. PBMC samples from each participant spanned 1-4 timepoints before ART initiation and 2-8 timepoints after ART initiation, with a median of 7 samples. Serial HIV viral load, CD4+ T-cell count, ART history and demographic data were obtained for every participant. A Qiagen kit on a QIAcube was used to extract genomic DNA from unsorted PBMC, with samples processed in batches of 12. A note on this clone: This clone's antigen is unknown. Base qualities are missing; no much larger clone stands one base away.

Trimming takes 2 bases off V and 1 base off J; junction bases not matched to a gene: 4. From a lookup of the germline V gene, CDR1 and CDR2 are MNHEY and SVGAGI. The CDR3 numbers 16 residues from cysteine through phenylalanine. Only the CDR3 portion is preserved as DNA: 48 bases, with reading frame beginning at the first base. The sequence derives from a man younger than 35 with HIV. Here the sequenced sample was unsorted PBMCs, taken 0.4 years after starting antiretroviral therapy. This sequence uses TRBV6-5 and TRBJ2-2; 7 of the junction bases match TRBD1. The sequenced DNA: TGTGCCAGCAGTTACCAGGACAGGCTGAACACCGGGGAGCTGTTTTTT. The translation is CASSYQDRLNTGELFF.